Each of the 20 T cell receptor beta chains below was sequenced from the same sample in a study of blood T cell repertoires in COVID-19. Only in-frame clones appear in the TCRdb table, and some are missing; sequencing was by immunoSEQ multiplex PCR. The data hold approximately 15,000 clones, with around 77% observed a single time. Sequenced input: peripheral blood. These receptors were taken from a human donor in a cohort sampled during active COVID-19.

The V call is TRBV19, the J call TRBJ2-6; 7 positions agree with TRBD1. The CDR3 spans 21 residues. From germline, CDR1 is LNHDA and CDR2 SQIVND (reference sequence). With V trimmed by 0 bases and J by 0 bases, 14 bases remained unmatched. The CDR3 region is CASSIDPDRAKRVSGANVLTF. The CDR3 DNA reads as TGTGCCAGTAGTATAGACCCCGACAGGGCCAAAAGGGTCTCTGGGGCCAACGTCCTGACTTTC. Full variable domain (outside the CDR3, taken from reference TRBV19 and TRBJ2-6): DGGITQSPKYLFRKEGQNVTLSCEQNLNHDAMYWYRQDPGQGLRLIYYSQIVNDFQKGDIAEGYSVSREKKESFPLTVTSAQKNPTAFYLCASSIDPDRAKRVSGANVLTFGAGSRLTVL.

This chain joins TRBV27 and TRBJ2-7; 8 positions match TRBD1. The CDR3 loop spans 16 amino acids. Trimming cost V 2 bases and J 3 bases; bases outside gene matches: 9. Germline-derived CDR1 and CDR2 are MNHEY and SMNVEV (reference sequence). The CDR3 DNA is TGTGCCAGCAGTTTAATACCCTTGACAGGGGACTACGAGCAGTACTTC. Amino acid sequence: CASSLIPLTGDYEQYF.

This rearrangement joins TRBV3-1 (or the pseudogene TRBV3-2) to TRBJ2-3; D is perhaps TRBD2 (7 bases). With 4 bases removed from V and 2 bases from J, the gap between germline ends came to 16 bases. Germline V gene lookup returns CDR1 LGHDT and CDR2 YNNKEL (reference sequence). CDR3 size: 16 residues. The DNA of the CDR3 is TGTGCCAGCAGCCGAAGAGGGGGGGGCAACACAGATACGCAGTATTTT. Its translation is CASSRRGGGNTDTQYF.

The chain carries TRBV4-2 and TRBJ2-7, with 7 bases that match TRBD1. Germline lookup yields CDR1 LGHNA and CDR2 YNFKEQ. V was clipped by 4 bases and J by 0 bases; unmatched bases: 0. The CDR3 has 13 amino acids. CDR3 loop: CASSRDSSYEQYF. Written as DNA, the CDR3 is TGTGCCAGCAGCCGGGACAGCTCCTACGAGCAGTACTTC.

CDR3 sequence: CASSLDVSRAQHF. The CDR3, as DNA: TGTGCCAGCAGTTTAGACGTTAGTCGGGCCCAGCATTTT. V gene TRBV28 combines with J gene TRBJ1-5; no firm D call. CDR3 length: 13 residues. The V end lost 2 bases, the J end lost 11 bases, and 13 bases lay between the germline ends. Germline lookup yields CDR1 MDHEN and CDR2 SYDVKM.

V usage is TRBV19 and J usage is TRBJ2-7, with 7 bases lining up with TRBD1. Germline V gives CDR1 LNHDA, CDR2 SQIVND (reference sequence). CDR3 length: 13 amino acids. Unmatched junction bases numbered 7, after V lost 4 bases and J lost 7 bases. In DNA form, the CDR3 reads TGTGCCAGTAGTACAACAGGGGTGGGGGAGCAGTACTTC. This gives the protein CASSTTGVGEQYF.

V and J are TRBV27 and TRBJ2-7, with 11 bases fitting TRBD2. With V trimmed by 5 bases and J by 3 bases, 6 bases remained unmatched. The CDR3 totals 15 residues. Germline V lookup: CDR1 MNHEY, CDR2 SMNVEV (reference sequence). In nucleotides, the CDR3 is TGTGCCAGCAGTGCCCGACTAGCGGGGTTCTACGAGCAGTACTTC. This encodes CASSARLAGFYEQYF.

J is TRBJ1-2 and V is TRBV7-6; 10 bases align to TRBD1. The CDR3 is 14 residues long. Germline values: CDR1 SGHVS, CDR2 FNYEAQ. V was pared by 1 base and J by 8 bases, with 4 bases of the junction left unmatched. The CDR3 here is CASSLVGTGVGYTF. The CDR3 bases are TGTGCCAGCAGCTTAGTGGGGACAGGGGTCGGCTACACCTTC. Drawing the rest from reference TRBV7-6 and TRBJ1-2, the complete variable domain is GAGVSQSPRYKVTKRGQDVALRCDPISGHVSLYWYRQALGQGPEFLTYFNYEAQQDKSGLPNDRFSAERPEGSISTLTIQRTEQRDSAMYRCASSLVGTGVGYTFGSGTRLTVV.

The chain has TRBV7-2 and TRBJ1-1, with unresolved D. The CDR3 length is 11 residues. Trimming stripped 5 bases from V and 2 bases from J, with 3 bases between. The V gene's germline CDR1 is SGHTA and CDR2 FQGNSA. For the CDR3, the DNA is TGTGCCAGCAGCCTAAACACTGAAGCTTTCTTT. Protein: CASSLNTEAFF.

The genes are TRBV28 and TRBJ2-3; possibly TRBD2 for D (5 bases). Trimming took 5 bases from V and 0 from J, leaving 9 bases between them. CDR3 length: 14 amino acids. Germline loops: CDR1 MDHEN, CDR2 SYDVKM. The CDR3 coding sequence is TGTGCCAGCAGTCCCCGGACTAGCACAGATACGCAGTATTTT. Protein sequence: CASSPRTSTDTQYF.

V gene TRBV7-2 combines with J gene TRBJ2-7; possible D gene TRBD1, 5 bases. The ends were cut back, 5 bases at V and 7 bases at J, with 18 bases in the middle. CDR1 and CDR2 from the germline V gene are SGHTA and FQGNSA. CDR3 length: 14 amino acids. The CDR3 is CASSPWTSQLEQYF. CDR3 in DNA: TGTGCCAGCAGCCCTTGGACAAGCCAACTTGAGCAGTACTTC.

The chain uses TRBV7-8 and TRBJ1-1; D remains ambiguous. The CDR3 covers 14 residues. CDR1 is SGHVS, CDR2 FQNEAQ, per germline. V lost 5 bases and J lost 0, with 10 bases in between. The CDR3 bases are TGTGCCAGCAGCGGCCTCATGTTGAACACTGAAGCTTTCTTT. Protein sequence: CASSGLMLNTEAFF.

The gene calls are TRBV7-2 and TRBJ1-2; tentatively, D is TRBD1 (6 bases). The CDR3 is 13 residues long. Germline CDR1 and CDR2: SGHTA and FQGNSA. V dropped 1 base and J dropped 4 bases, with 7 bases sitting between them. The CDR3: CASSLEGVYGYTF. DNA of the CDR3: TGTGCCAGCAGCTTAGAGGGGGTCTATGGCTACACCTTC.

This chain connects TRBV6-7 to TRBJ1-5; D gene ambiguous. Being an ORF, TRBV6-7 has a function that is uncertain. CDR3 length equals 15 residues. The V end was cut by 5 bases, the J end by 6 bases, with 17 bases between. The CDR3 region is CASSPWTCGCQPQHF. CDR3 bases: TGTGCCAGCAGTCCGTGGACTTGCGGGTGTCAGCCCCAGCATTTT.

This chain connects TRBV24-1 to TRBJ1-1; D is ambiguous. This CDR3 is 13 amino acids long. V lost 3 bases to trimming and J lost 2 bases, with 6 bases between them. Germline values: CDR1 KGHDR, CDR2 SFDVKD. This CDR3 reads CATSDRVNTEAFF. CDR3 DNA: TGTGCCACCAGTGATCGGGTTAACACTGAAGCTTTCTTT.

This clone appeared once. This chain uses TRBV28 with TRBJ2-7, with a possible D match to TRBD2 (7 bases). V was pared by 3 bases and J by 5 bases, with 11 bases between. Germline CDR1 reads MDHEN; CDR2 reads SYDVKM. The CDR3 is made up of 13 amino acids. CDR3 nucleotides: TGTGCCAGCAGTTTGGGGGCGGGGGACGAGCAGTACTTC. Translation gives CASSLGAGDEQYF.

V usage is TRBV5-1 and J usage is TRBJ2-1; 8 positions agree with TRBD2. Germline assignment: CDR1 SGHRS and CDR2 YFSETQ. The CDR3 has 17 residues. With 1 base clipped from V and 7 bases from J, the junction kept 13 bases outside the gene matches. Here the CDR3 reads CASSLSHGGRPWNEQFF. In nucleotides, the CDR3 is TGCGCCAGCAGCTTGTCCCACGGCGGGAGGCCGTGGAATGAGCAGTTCTTC.

The rearrangement links TRBV7-8 to TRBJ2-7, with 10 bases identical to TRBD1. Germline V lookup: CDR1 SGHVS, CDR2 FQNEAQ. The J segment lost 1 base and the V segment lost 4 bases, leaving 4 bases of the junction unmatched. This CDR3 region has 15 residues. Written as DNA, the CDR3 is TGTGCCAGCAGCTCTGGACAGGGGGGGTCCTACGAGCAGTACTTC. Its translation is CASSSGQGGSYEQYF.

The rearrangement links TRBV15 to TRBJ2-7; 11 nucleotides line up with TRBD2. The V and J ends lost 4 bases and 2 bases, in that order; junction bases with no gene match: 4. CDR1 is LNHNV, CDR2 YYDKDF, per germline (reference sequence). The CDR3 length is 15 residues. The CDR3 nucleotides are TGTGCCACCAGCAAGGGACTAGCGGAAGCCTACGAGCAGTACTTC. Its translation is CATSKGLAEAYEQYF.

The chain is built from TRBV10-3 and TRBJ2-7, with TRBD1 matching 7 bases. V dropped 7 bases and J dropped 2; count of bases not matched to a gene: 8. There are 14 residues in the CDR3. Looked up from germline, CDR1 is ENHRY and CDR2 is SYGVKD. Written as DNA, the CDR3 is TGTGCCATCAATGCAGGACAGGAAACCTACGAGCAGTACTTC. This translates into CAINAGQETYEQYF.